This T cell receptor beta chain appears in the sequencing data of a study of T cells expressing NK-cell markers. Regarding the study as a whole: The HCMV specificity of the expanded NKG2C+ T cell clones stayed unresolved.

Generation of TCR beta cDNA was performed by 5'RACE template switching incorporating UMIs. TCRdb reworked the 5' RACE reads into one entry per CDR3 protein, no DNA. The table for this sample gives 150,000 or so distinct CDR3 sequences. A word on this clonotype: What it recognizes is unknown.

Specimen: blood T cells: a sorted CD56 or NKG2C T cell subset, CD4+ or CD8+ T cells, or bulk PBMC T cells (not recorded which). The clonotype comes from a woman between 18 and 70 years old in good health.

Here the CDR3 reads CASSLTPSSGANVLTF. The chain has TRBV7-3 and TRBJ2-6. This CDR3 spans 16 amino acids. Germline V gives CDR1 SGHTA, CDR2 FQGTGA.